This is a list of T cell receptor beta chains from one sample in a study of T cell repertoires in aging, cancer and after chemotherapy. TCRdb re-called the multiplex PCR reads with MiXCR, one entry per CDR3 protein. In the table there are around 2,500 distinct CDR3 sequences, 49% of which are singletons. Material for sequencing was blood. All receptors come from a human donor with a blood cancer. Both conserved end residues are part of each CDR3. The order of the fields is D gene, clone size, V gene, J gene, CDR3 protein, CDR3 DNA. D genes are given only for firm matches. The size field is filled for only some rows; it gives once, few, many or a size class.

>TRBD1|few|TRBV12-3/TRBV12-4|TRBJ2-7
CASTLPGGEQYF
TGTGCCAGCACCCTTCCAGGGGGCGAGCAGTACTTC
>TRBD1|.|TRBV6-1|TRBJ2-2
CASRPGTAFSGELFF
TGTGCCAGCAGACCCGGGACAGCTTTCTCCGGGGAGCTGTTTTTT
>TRBD1|large|TRBV29-1|TRBJ2-7
CSAEGDRPYEQYF
TGCAGCGCAGAGGGGGACAGGCCCTACGAGCAGTACTTC
>.|few|TRBV6-1|TRBJ2-3
CASISPPGTDTQYF
TGTGCCAGCATCTCCCCTCCGGGCACAGATACGCAGTATTTT
>.|.|TRBV6-5|TRBJ2-3
CASSEGGHPTDTQYF
TGTGCCAGCAGTGAAGGCGGACACCCCACAGATACGCAGTATTTT
>TRBD1|few|TRBV27|TRBJ2-7
CATGDRDRRVQYF
TGTGCCACAGGGGACCGGGACAGGAGGGTGCAGTACTTC
>.|.|TRBV6-5|TRBJ2-5
CASSLLTGETGRETQYF
TGTGCCAGCAGCCTACTCACCGGAGAGACAGGTAGGGAGACCCAGTACTTC
>TRBD1|few|TRBV19|TRBJ2-1
CASSRGGTGPHSEQFF
TGTGCCAGTAGTAGGGGCGGGACAGGGCCACACAGTGAGCAGTTCTTC
>TRBD2|.|TRBV20-1|TRBJ2-1
CSARPGGSSYNEQFF
TGCAGTGCTAGACCCGGGGGGAGCTCCTACAATGAGCAGTTCTTC
>TRBD2|.|TRBV7-2|TRBJ2-7
CASSLGGSSGRSEQYF
TGTGCCAGCAGCTTGGGGGGGTCTAGCGGGAGGTCCGAGCAGTACTTC
>.|.|TRBV5-6|TRBJ2-5
CASSIQLGAQETQYF
TGTGCCAGCAGCATACAACTGGGAGCCCAAGAGACCCAGTACTTC
>.|.|TRBV19|TRBJ1-5
CASSIQGMRGNQPQHF
TGTGCCAGTAGTATCCAGGGGATGAGGGGCAATCAGCCCCAGCATTTT
>.|few|TRBV5-5|TRBJ2-4
CASSLGDTIAKNIQYF
TGTGCCAGCAGTCTAGGGGACACGATAGCCAAAAACATTCAGTACTTC
>.|large|TRBV6-5|TRBJ2-7
CASRQGPRGSRQYF
TGTGCCAGCAGACAGGGGCCCCGGGGGTCCCGGCAGTACTTC
>.|.|TRBV27|TRBJ1-4
CASSRKGATNEKLFF
TGTGCCAGCAGTCGAAAGGGTGCAACTAATGAAAAACTGTTTTTT
>TRBD2|.|TRBV27|TRBJ2-1
CASSLSRLAGNEQFF
TGTGCCAGCAGTTTATCGAGACTAGCGGGGAATGAGCAGTTCTTC
>.|once|TRBV6-2/TRBV6-3|TRBJ2-3
CASRLPGIGTDTQYF
TGTGCCAGCAGACTCCCCGGGATCGGCACAGATACGCAGTATTTT
>TRBD1|.|TRBV6-6|TRBJ2-2
CASSFLGQENTGELFF
TGTGCCAGCAGTTTCCTCGGACAGGAGAACACCGGGGAGCTGTTTTTT
>TRBD2|few|TRBV19|TRBJ2-7
CASSNSGRASYEQYF
TGTGCCAGTAGTAATAGCGGGAGGGCCTCCTACGAGCAGTACTTC
>.|.|TRBV20-1|TRBJ2-3
CSARGDSRFASTDTQYF
TGCAGTGCTAGAGGGGATTCTAGGTTCGCTAGCACAGATACGCAGTATTTT